The 5 T cell receptor beta chains below come from one sample, sequenced in a study of HIV-infected patients and healthy controls. TCRdb analysed the 5' RACE reads with MiXCR anew, one entry per CDR3 protein. This repertoire shows 55,000 to 70,000 distinct CDR3 sequences, about a fifth found once; its top ten account for over 1.1%. Sequencing was carried out using CD4+ T cells from blood. Receptors originate from a human donor in good health.

This clonotype was seen only a few times. The rearrangement uses TRBV5-1 and TRBJ1-1; 7 nucleotides align to TRBD1. Per the germline V gene, CDR1 is SGHRS and CDR2 is YFSETQ. This CDR3 is built from 13 residues. J gave up 4 bases and V 3 bases, and 3 bases lay outside the gene matches. CDR3 region: CASSSGGGTEAFF. The CDR3 DNA reads as TGCGCCAGCAGCTCAGGGGGGGGCACTGAAGCTTTCTTT.

The CDR3 reads CASSNRHSSPLHF. CDR3 DNA sequence: TGTGCCAGCAGTAACCGACATAGTTCACCCCTCCACTTT. V and J are TRBV12-3 or TRBV12-4 and TRBJ1-6; D call uncertain. V was shortened by 5 bases and J by 9 bases, with 11 bases between the two germline ends. The CDR3 runs 13 residues.

The V and J genes are TRBV19 and TRBJ2-7; TRBD2 matches at 7 bases. CDR1 is LNHDA, CDR2 SQIVND, per germline (reference sequence). CDR3 length: 13 residues. V shed 8 bases, J shed 2 bases, and the junction held 6 bases outside the gene matches. CDR3 in DNA: TGTGCCAGTCGCGCTAGCGGCACCTACGAGCAGTACTTC. It is translated as CASRASGTYEQYF.

The rearrangement links TRBV2 to TRBJ2-3; maybe TRBD2 (7 bases). The CDR3 contains 15 residues. Germline V gene data show CDR1 as SNHLY and CDR2 as FYNNEI. The germline V and J ends were trimmed by 7 bases and 4 bases, with 18 bases remaining between them. The CDR3 region has the DNA TGTGCCAGCACTTGGGGGGGCGGGCTAGCAGATACGCAGTATTTT. Its translation is CASTWGGGLADTQYF.

There are many counts of this clonotype. The genes are TRBV20-1 and TRBJ1-3; D perhaps matches TRBD1 (5 bases). Trimming removed 3 bases at V and 1 base at J, with 13 bases between. Germline CDR1 reads DFQATT; CDR2 reads SNEGSKA (reference sequence). The CDR3 runs 15 residues. The CDR3 protein is CSARAVAGSGNTIYF. The CDR3 region has the DNA TGCAGTGCTAGGGCTGTTGCAGGGTCTGGAAACACCATATATTTT.